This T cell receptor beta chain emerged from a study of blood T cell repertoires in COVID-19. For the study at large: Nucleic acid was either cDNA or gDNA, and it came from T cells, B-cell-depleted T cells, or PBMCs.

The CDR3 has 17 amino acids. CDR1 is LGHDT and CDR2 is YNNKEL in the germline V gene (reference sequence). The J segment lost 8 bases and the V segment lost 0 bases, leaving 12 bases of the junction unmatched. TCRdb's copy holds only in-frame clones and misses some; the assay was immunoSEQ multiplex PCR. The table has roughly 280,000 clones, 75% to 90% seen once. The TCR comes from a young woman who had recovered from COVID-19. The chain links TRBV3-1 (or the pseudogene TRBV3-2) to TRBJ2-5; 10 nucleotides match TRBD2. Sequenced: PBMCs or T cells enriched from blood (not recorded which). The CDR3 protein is CASSQDFGSGGWITQYF. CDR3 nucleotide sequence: TGTGCCAGCAGCCAAGATTTCGGTAGCGGGGGGTGGATAACCCAGTACTTC.